Listed here is a single TCR beta chain. Antigen: not known. The germline V gene has CDR1 MNHNS and CDR2 SASEGT. CDR3 size: 13 residues. V dropped 10 bases and J dropped 5 bases, with 18 bases sitting between them. This entry is derived from a study of spatial heterogeneity in lung cancer. TCRdb re-called the 5' RACE reads with MiXCR, one entry per CDR3 protein. The sample includes approximately 1,000 distinct CDR3 sequences, roughly 26% of them seen just once. Overall study findings and caveats: Higher tumor mutation counts went along with higher counts of expanded intratumoral alpha and beta TCRs.

Time point noted: sample taken at primary tumor resection. This chain joins TRBV6-1 and TRBJ2-7; D is possibly TRBD2 (6 bases). The origin of this receptor is a male donor with early-stage non-small cell lung cancer. Material: lung tumor tissue, obtained at surgery. Here the CDR3 reads CAISGLAFDEQYF. Here the CDR3 DNA reads TGTGCCATAAGTGGGCTAGCGTTCGACGAGCAGTACTTC.